This TCR beta chain was captured in a study of cytomegalovirus exposure and HLA in healthy donors. Overall study findings and caveats: A few V segments could not be told apart, such as TRBV6-2 and TRBV6-3, and were left out. TCR beta V- and J-gene trimming, according to a later analysis, was linked to a missense DCLRE1C variant. In a later analysis, an Asian-associated ancestry cluster reportedly showed fewer N-insertions than the roughly 730-donor mean. When analyzed later, the rates of TCR association showed variation by HLA locus, with DRB1 the most and HLA-C the fewest.

As to this clone: The antigen is not known. This specimen includes other DNA sequences encoding the same CDR3.

The CDR3 has 15 amino acids. V lost 1 base and J lost 7; bases outside the gene matches: 6. Germline CDR1 reads MNHNS; CDR2 reads SASEGT. It was with 60 Vbeta and 13 Jbeta primers that the PCR ran. Libraries were prepared by immunoSEQ multiplex PCR; TCRdb keeps only in-frame clonotypes and omits some of them. The repertoire includes some 110,000 clones, about four fifths of them detected once, and roughly a fifth sits in the top ten. This TCR came from a young man in good health and CMV-seropositive. Sample: PBMCs. The chain employs TRBV6-1 and TRBJ1-5; 8 nucleotides align to TRBD1. CDR3 in DNA: TGTGCCAGCAGTGAAGGGAAGGACAGGGACCAGCCCCAGCATTTT. Translation gives CASSEGKDRDQPQHF.